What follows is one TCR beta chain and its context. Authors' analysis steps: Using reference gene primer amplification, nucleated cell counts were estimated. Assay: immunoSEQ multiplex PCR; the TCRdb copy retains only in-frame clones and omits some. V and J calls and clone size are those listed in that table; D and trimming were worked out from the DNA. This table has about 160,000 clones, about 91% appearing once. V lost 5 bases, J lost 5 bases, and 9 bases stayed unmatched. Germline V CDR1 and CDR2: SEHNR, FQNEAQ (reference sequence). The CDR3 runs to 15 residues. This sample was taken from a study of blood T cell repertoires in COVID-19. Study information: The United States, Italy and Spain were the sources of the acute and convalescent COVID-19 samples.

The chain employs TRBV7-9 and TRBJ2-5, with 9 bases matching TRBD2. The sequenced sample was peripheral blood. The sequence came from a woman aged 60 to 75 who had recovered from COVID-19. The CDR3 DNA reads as TGTGCCAGCAGCCGGCCGGGACTAGCCAGGGAGACCCAGTACTTC. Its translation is CASSRPGLARETQYF.